This T cell receptor (beta chain) came from a study of Graves' ophthalmopathy and Graves' hyperthyroidism. The CDR3 loop spans 15 amino acids. Per the germline V gene, CDR1 is SGHAT and CDR2 is FQNNGV. Trimming removed 6 bases at V and 4 bases at J, with 18 bases between. This clonotype was observed once. What it binds is not known. The study amplified TCR beta CDR3 regions using RNA transcripts. HTBI primers were used in a first-round RT-PCR, which preceded a second-round multiplex PCR. TCRdb fed the multiplex PCR reads into MiXCR, producing one record per CDR3 protein. This sample has 200,000 to 300,000 distinct CDR3 sequences; 45% to 55% occur once, and the top ten carry over 40%. It was from about 9.1 ml of fresh peripheral blood that the PBMCs came. Study-wide results and caveats: The majority of expanded thyroid clonotypes above 0.001 frequency also occurred in blood.

The sequence came from an adult man with Graves' ophthalmopathy. This chain uses TRBV11-2 with TRBJ2-5; D possibly corresponds to TRBD1 (6 bases). Sequenced sample: peripheral blood. The CDR3 reads CASSEWWGRGETQYF. CDR3 DNA: TGTGCCAGCAGTGAATGGTGGGGGCGCGGAGAGACCCAGTACTTC.